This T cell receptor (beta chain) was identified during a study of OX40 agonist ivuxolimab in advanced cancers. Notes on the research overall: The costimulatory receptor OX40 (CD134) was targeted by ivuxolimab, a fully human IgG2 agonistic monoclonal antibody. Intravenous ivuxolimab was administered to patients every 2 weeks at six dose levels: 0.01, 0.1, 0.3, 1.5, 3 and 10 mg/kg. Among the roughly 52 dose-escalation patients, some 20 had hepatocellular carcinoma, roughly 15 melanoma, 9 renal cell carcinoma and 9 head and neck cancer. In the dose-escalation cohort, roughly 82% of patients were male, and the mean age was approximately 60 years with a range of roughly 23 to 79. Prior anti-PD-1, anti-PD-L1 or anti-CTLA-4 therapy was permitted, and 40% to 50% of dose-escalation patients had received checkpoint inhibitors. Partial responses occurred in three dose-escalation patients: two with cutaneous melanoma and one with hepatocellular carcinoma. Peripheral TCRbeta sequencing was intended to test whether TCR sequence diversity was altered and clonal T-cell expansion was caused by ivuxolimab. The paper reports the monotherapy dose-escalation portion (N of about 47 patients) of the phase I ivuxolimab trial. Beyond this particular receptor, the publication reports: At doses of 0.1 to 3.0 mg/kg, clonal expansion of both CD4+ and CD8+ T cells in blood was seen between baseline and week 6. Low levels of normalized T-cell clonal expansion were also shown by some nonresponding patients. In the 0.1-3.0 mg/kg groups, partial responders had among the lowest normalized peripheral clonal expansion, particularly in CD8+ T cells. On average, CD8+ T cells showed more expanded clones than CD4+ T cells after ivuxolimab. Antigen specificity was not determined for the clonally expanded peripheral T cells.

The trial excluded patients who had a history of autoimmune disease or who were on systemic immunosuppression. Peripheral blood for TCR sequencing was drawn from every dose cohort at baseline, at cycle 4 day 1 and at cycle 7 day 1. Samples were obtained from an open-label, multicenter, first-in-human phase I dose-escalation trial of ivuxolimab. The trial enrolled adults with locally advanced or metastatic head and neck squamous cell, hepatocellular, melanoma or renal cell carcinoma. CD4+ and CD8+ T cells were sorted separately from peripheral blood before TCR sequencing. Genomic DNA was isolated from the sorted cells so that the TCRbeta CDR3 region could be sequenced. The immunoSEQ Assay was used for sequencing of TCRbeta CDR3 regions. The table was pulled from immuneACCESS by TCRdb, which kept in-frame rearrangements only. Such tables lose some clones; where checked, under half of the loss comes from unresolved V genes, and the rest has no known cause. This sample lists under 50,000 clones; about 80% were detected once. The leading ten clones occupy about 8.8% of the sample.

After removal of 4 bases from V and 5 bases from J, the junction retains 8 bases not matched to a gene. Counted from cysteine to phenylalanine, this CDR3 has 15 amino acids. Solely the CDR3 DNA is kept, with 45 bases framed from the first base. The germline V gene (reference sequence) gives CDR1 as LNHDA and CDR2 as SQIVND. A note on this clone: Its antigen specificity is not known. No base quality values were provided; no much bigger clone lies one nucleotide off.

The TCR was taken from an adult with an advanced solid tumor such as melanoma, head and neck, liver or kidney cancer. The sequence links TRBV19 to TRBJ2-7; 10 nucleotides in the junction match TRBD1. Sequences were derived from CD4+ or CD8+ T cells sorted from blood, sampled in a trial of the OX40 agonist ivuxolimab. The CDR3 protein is CASSRYTGTGDEQYF. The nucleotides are TGTGCCAGTAGTAGGTACACCGGGACAGGGGACGAGCAGTACTTC. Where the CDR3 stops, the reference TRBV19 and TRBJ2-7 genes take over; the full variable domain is DGGITQSPKYLFRKEGQNVTLSCEQNLNHDAMYWYRQDPGQGLRLIYYSQIVNDFQKGDIAEGYSVSREKKESFPLTVTSAQKNPTAFYLCASSRYTGTGDEQYFGPGTRLTVT.